The following is a T cell receptor beta chain sequence with its context. This CDR3 has 15 residues. Germline CDR1 ENHRY, CDR2 SYGVKD. V gave up 6 bases and J gave up 1 base, with 16 bases separating them. This sample was taken from a study of blood T cell repertoires in COVID-19. Overall study context: COVID-19 samples from acute and convalescent phases originated in the United States, Italy and Spain. PBMCs, B-cell-depleted T cells, or T cells were the source of the cDNA or gDNA that made up the material.

Source study methods: Using reference gene primer amplification, nucleated cell counts were estimated. Assay: immunoSEQ multiplex PCR; the TCRdb copy retains only in-frame clones and omits some. V, J and clone size were drawn from that table, and D and trimming were deduced from the DNA. The data hold 120,000 to 150,000 clones, with approximately 80% observed a single time. Sequencing input: peripheral blood. The rearrangement uses TRBV10-3 and TRBJ2-7; tentative D call: TRBD1 (6 bases). The receptor was derived from a human donor with acute or convalescent COVID-19. The donor label of this sample is uncertain. The CDR3 loop reads CAIRTQGPGSYEQYF. CDR3 DNA sequence: TGTGCCATCAGGACACAGGGCCCGGGGTCCTACGAGCAGTACTTC.